This T cell receptor beta chain came from a study of blood T cell repertoires in COVID-19. Using immunoSEQ multiplex PCR, the repertoire was profiled, and TCRdb retains in-frame clones only, with some absent. The sample consists of some 150,000 clones, approximately 80% of them appearing once. This CDR3 comprises 15 residues. The germline V gene encodes CDR1 LGHDT and CDR2 YNNKEL (reference sequence). V shed 4 bases and J 7 bases; nucleotides not matched to a gene: 7. The TCR comes from a human donor in a cohort sampled during active COVID-19. The gene calls are TRBV3-1 (or the pseudogene TRBV3-2) and TRBJ2-7; 13 bases agree with TRBD2. The material sequenced was peripheral blood. The CDR3, as DNA: TGTGCCAGCAGCCTTCTCGGACTAGCGGGAGATGAGCAGTACTTC. Translation: CASSLLGLAGDEQYF.